A selection of T cell receptor beta chains follows, all from one sample in a study of spatial heterogeneity in lung cancer. TCRdb reanalysed the 5' RACE reads using MiXCR and keeps one entry per CDR3 protein. This table has roughly 7,000 distinct CDR3 sequences, about 6.7% appearing once. This material consisted of PBMCs, taken at surgery. The receptors come from a male donor with early-stage non-small cell lung cancer. The CDR3 runs from the conserved cysteine through the conserved F or W. The order of the fields is D gene, V gene, J gene, clone size, CDR3 protein. The D gene is left open where the match is weak. Part of the rows lack a size; the others show once, few, many or a class for expanded clones.

>NA|TRBV7-8|TRBJ2-2|many
CASRYGGNTGELFF
>NA|TRBV14|TRBJ1-5|many
CASSRDTNQPQHF
>NA|TRBV28|TRBJ1-2|many
CASSLTLYGYTF
>NA|TRBV3-1|TRBJ2-5|many
CASSPPAAETQYF
>TRBD2|TRBV20-1|TRBJ2-1|many
CSAPSGKGGNEQFF
>NA|TRBV3-1|TRBJ2-5|few
CASNQAQARTPEGQETQYF
>NA|TRBV28|TRBJ2-5|many
CASETGLQETQYF
>NA|TRBV4-2|TRBJ1-5|many
CASSHDTSGNQPQHF
>NA|TRBV28|TRBJ2-7|many
CASRGRGAPPYEQYF
>NA|TRBV6-6|TRBJ1-3|many
CASSYLAGNTIYF
>NA|TRBV30|TRBJ2-7|many
CAWTPGLHYEQYF
>NA|TRBV7-6|TRBJ1-1|many
CASSLGQANTEAFF
>NA|TRBV5-6|TRBJ1-4|many
CASSLGVSNEKLFF
>TRBD2|TRBV28|TRBJ2-3|many
CASRPYPSLRRREESTDTQYF
>TRBD1|TRBV7-2|TRBJ1-2|many
CASSSQGANYGYTF
>NA|TRBV25-1|TRBJ1-1|many
CASSFGTVNTEAFF
>NA|TRBV2|TRBJ1-1|many
CASSETGEAFF
>TRBD1|TRBV20-1|TRBJ1-1|many
CSAAGTGAEAFF
>NA|TRBV30|TRBJ1-1|many
CAWRVEVNTEAFF
>NA|TRBV29-1|TRBJ2-5|many
CSVGDPGGTQYF
>TRBD1|TRBV12-3/TRBV12-4|TRBJ2-5|medium-sized
CASSPGQAPGETQYF
>NA|TRBV2|TRBJ2-1|many
CASTDPRGPSYNEQFF
>TRBD2|TRBV7-9|TRBJ2-7|many
CASSLRPGTSGVTYEQYF
>TRBD1|TRBV6-6|TRBJ2-3|many
CASNTGVTDTQYF
>NA|TRBV10-3|TRBJ1-5|many
CAISEQGGNQPQHF
>TRBD2|TRBV7-9|TRBJ2-7|NA
CASSRLAGSYEQYF
>NA|TRBV28|TRBJ1-4|many
CASSLMATNEKLFF
>NA|TRBV12-5|TRBJ1-2|many
CASGLDTGIGYGYTF
>TRBD2|TRBV20-1|TRBJ2-1|many
CSPSSSGAYNEQFF
>NA|TRBV5-6|TRBJ2-3|many
CASSPDLGAPTDTQYF
>TRBD2|TRBV20-1|TRBJ2-3|many
CSAPRGGPTDTQYF
>NA|TRBV29-1|TRBJ2-5|many
CSVYQGGVEETQYF
>NA|TRBV5-1|TRBJ1-1|many
CASRTFGGLRNTEAFF
>NA|TRBV5-1|TRBJ1-4|many
CASSLERGSGLFF
>TRBD2|TRBV2|TRBJ2-4|many
CASSGGRGAKNIQYF
>TRBD1|TRBV29-1|TRBJ2-2|many
CSVESGTGESTGELFF
>TRBD2|TRBV5-1|TRBJ2-5|many
CASSTGTSGKETQYF
>NA|TRBV28|TRBJ1-1|many
CASSPYRQNTEAFF
>NA|TRBV11-2|TRBJ2-1|NA
CASSLSLLGNEQFF
>NA|TRBV6-1|TRBJ2-7|many
CASSGPRGGYEQYF
>NA|TRBV20-1|TRBJ1-6|many
CSAAPDGRAYNSPLHF
>TRBD2|TRBV28|TRBJ2-3|many
CASGPRGRGTDTQYF
>TRBD2|TRBV6-5|TRBJ2-1|many
CASRRGGSGRLSEQFF
>NA|TRBV3-1|TRBJ1-4|many
CASSQSGQGILFF
>TRBD2|TRBV6-6|TRBJ2-3|many
CASSYPVGSGRGGTDTQYF
>NA|TRBV11-2|TRBJ1-1|many
CASSPPVAGWSDTEAFF
>NA|TRBV4-2|TRBJ2-3|few
CASSQESDTQYF
>NA|TRBV7-2|TRBJ1-1|NA
CASSAGGKGNEAFF
>TRBD1|TRBV27|TRBJ1-4|many
CASSLVLQGGSNEKLFF
>TRBD1|TRBV19|TRBJ2-7|many
CASSRGQHPYEQYF
>TRBD2|TRBV5-4|TRBJ2-5|many
CASSLEASGDETQYF
>NA|TRBV28|TRBJ2-7|many
CASIDGTSYEQYF
>NA|TRBV10-3|TRBJ2-1|many
CAISESGVENEQFF
>NA|TRBV28|TRBJ2-5|many
CASSLGRRDTFHQETQYF
>NA|TRBV7-2|TRBJ1-3|many
CASSLLAGDGNTIYF